Sequencing of this T cell receptor (beta chain) was carried out in a study of blood T cell repertoires in COVID-19. Study as a whole: PBMCs, B-cell-depleted T cells, or T cells provided the cDNA or gDNA that made up the material.

Authors' data handling: Amplification of reference gene primers was used by the study to estimate nucleated cell counts. Profiling relied on immunoSEQ multiplex PCR, and the TCRdb table lists in-frame clones only, not all of them. V, J and clone size were drawn from that table, and D and trimming were deduced from the DNA. The data show about 39,000 clones, roughly 85% seen once. This CDR3 is 14 amino acids long. Germline loops: CDR1 SGHDN, CDR2 FVKESK. V shed 0 bases and J shed 6 bases, with 8 bases lying between them. Sequencing was done on a sample of peripheral blood. V and J are TRBV14 and TRBJ2-2; D unclear. The receptor was isolated from a human donor in a cohort sampled during active COVID-19. This chain's CDR3 is CASSQEITAGELFF. The DNA for the CDR3 is TGTGCCAGCAGCCAAGAGATTACGGCCGGGGAGCTGTTTTTT.